This TCR beta chain was found in a study of CD8+CD57+ T cells in acquired aplastic anemia. Study in general: Average DNA yield from sorted CD4+ and CD8+ cells was around 3.2 ug. CD4+ cell libraries from healthy donors averaged approximately 10 million reads. Study outcomes and limitations: Patients shared 25 to 35 CD8+ CDR3 sequences with controls. Patients versus controls showed no significant CD8+ Simpson's diversity difference.

In the case of this clonotype: The antigen is unknown.

For CDR3 and TCR beta VDJ profiling, genomic DNA was the template used. Via MiXCR, TCRdb re-called the reads, giving one row per CDR3 protein. The repertoire holds about 190,000 distinct CDR3 sequences, with 50% to 55% as singletons. V lost 6 bases and J 4 bases, leaving 11 bases between the germline ends. Looked up from germline, CDR1 is SGHTA and CDR2 is FQGNSA. The CDR3 has 13 residues. The rearrangement uses TRBV7-2 and TRBJ2-3; D ambiguous. The sample comprised sorted CD4+, CD8+, or CD8+CD57+ T cells (not recorded which) from PBMCs. This TCR was recovered from a human donor in good health, serving as a control. The CDR3 sequence is CASSSTVPDTQYF. CDR3 in DNA: TGTGCCAGCAGTTCCACGGTGCCAGATACGCAGTATTTT. The whole variable domain, filled in from reference TRBV7-2 and TRBJ2-3, reads GAGVSQSPSNKVTEKGKDVELRCDPISGHTALYWYRQSLGQGLEFLIYFQGNSAPDKSGLPSDRFSAERTGGSVSTLTIQRTQQEDSAVYLCASSSTVPDTQYFGPGTRLTVL.